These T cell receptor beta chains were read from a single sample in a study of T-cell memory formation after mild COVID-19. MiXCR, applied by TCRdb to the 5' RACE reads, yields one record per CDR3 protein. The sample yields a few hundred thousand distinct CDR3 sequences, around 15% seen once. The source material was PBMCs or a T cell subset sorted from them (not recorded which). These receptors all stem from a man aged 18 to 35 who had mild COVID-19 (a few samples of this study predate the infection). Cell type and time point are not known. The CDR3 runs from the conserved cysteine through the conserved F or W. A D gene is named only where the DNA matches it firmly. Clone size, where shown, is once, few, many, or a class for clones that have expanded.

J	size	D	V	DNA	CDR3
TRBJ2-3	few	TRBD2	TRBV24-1	TGTGCCACCAAGAACAGCGGGGGGACAGATACGCAGTATTTT	CATKNSGGTDTQYF
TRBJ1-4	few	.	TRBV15	TGTGCCACCAGCAGAAGCGGGGTTGTTACTGAAAAACTGTTTTTT	CATSRSGVVTEKLFF
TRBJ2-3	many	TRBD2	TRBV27	TGTGCCAGCAGTAACGGGGGGGAGACAGATACGCAGTATTTT	CASSNGGETDTQYF
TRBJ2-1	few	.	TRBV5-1	TGCGCCAGCAGCTACGCGGAGAATGAGCAGTTCTTC	CASSYAENEQFF
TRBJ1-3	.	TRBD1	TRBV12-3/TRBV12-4	TGTGCCAGCAGTTCCTGGACAGGGTCCCTGAACACCATATATTTT	CASSSWTGSLNTIYF
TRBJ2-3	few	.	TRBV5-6	TGTGCCAGCAGCTATAGTAGGGGATTTAGCACAGATACGCAGTATTTT	CASSYSRGFSTDTQYF
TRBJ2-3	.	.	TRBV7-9	TGTGCCAGCAGCTTATCGGGGCCAGATACGCAGTATTTT	CASSLSGPDTQYF
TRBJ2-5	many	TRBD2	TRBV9	TGTGCCAGCAGCGAAGGGACTAGCGGGGCGGAGTCGACCCAGTACTTC	CASSEGTSGAESTQYF
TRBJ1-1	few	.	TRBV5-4	TGTGCCAGCAGACCCGGGACAAGCACTGAAGCTTTCTTT	CASRPGTSTEAFF
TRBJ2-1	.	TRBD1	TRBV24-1	TGTGCCACCAGTGACCCTGGTAGGCAGGGGGCCTACAATGAGCAGTTCTTC	CATSDPGRQGAYNEQFF
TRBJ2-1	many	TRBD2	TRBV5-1	TGCGCCAGCAGCTTCGGCGGGGGGGCCCACAATGAGCAGTTCTTC	CASSFGGGAHNEQFF
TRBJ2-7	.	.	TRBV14	TGTGCCAGCAGCCAGGAATCCTCCGAGCAGTACTTC	CASSQESSEQYF
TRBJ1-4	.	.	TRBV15	TGTGCCACCAGCAGAGATAGCTCTAATGAAAAACTGTTTTTT	CATSRDSSNEKLFF
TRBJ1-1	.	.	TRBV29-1	TGCAGCGTGGGGGACCTGAACACTGAAGCTTTCTTT	CSVGDLNTEAFF
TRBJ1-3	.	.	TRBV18	TGTGCCAGCTCACCTCGACGGACCACCAGCTCTGGAAACACCATATATTTT	CASSPRRTTSSGNTIYF
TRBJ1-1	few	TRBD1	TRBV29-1	TGCAGTGTCCGGGACAGGGGCACTGAAGCTTTCTTT	CSVRDRGTEAFF
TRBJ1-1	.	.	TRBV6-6	TGTGCCAGCAGGGAAGGGGACACTGAAGCTTTCTTT	CASREGDTEAFF